The 10 T cell receptor beta chains given below trace back to one sample, sequenced in a study of cytomegalovirus exposure and HLA in healthy donors. The PCR used 60 Vbeta and 13 Jbeta primers. Repertoires were generated with immunoSEQ multiplex PCR, while TCRdb's copy carries only in-frame clones and drops some. The repertoire includes fewer than 80,000 clones, 60% to 85% of them detected once, and more than 2.5% sits in the top ten. The sample taken for sequencing was PBMCs. Receptor source: a man between 18 and 29 years old in good health and CMV-seronegative.

This chain uses TRBV4-3 with TRBJ2-1; TRBD2 agrees at 11 bases. The CDR3 totals 18 residues. J gave up 7 bases and V 0 bases, and 11 bases lay outside the gene matches. Per germline, CDR1 LGHNA and CDR2 YSLEER. The CDR3 bases are TGCGCCAGCAGCCAAGAACGAGTAGCGGGGGGGCTCCGTAATGAGCAGTTCTTC. Amino acids: CASSQERVAGGLRNEQFF.

This clone was picked up a small number of times. The J gene is TRBJ1-2, the V gene TRBV29-1, with D perhaps TRBD1 (5 bases). The CDR3 runs to 15 residues. Germline CDR1 SQVTM, CDR2 ANQGSEA. Trimming removed 7 bases from V and 1 base from J, with 19 bases in between. As DNA, the CDR3 is TGCAGCGCCTGGGGCAGGGAATGGGGTAACTATGGCTACACCTTC. Amino acids: CSAWGREWGNYGYTF.

The genes are TRBV5-1 and TRBJ1-4; maybe TRBD1 (6 bases). Germline V CDR1 and CDR2: SGHRS, YFSETQ. This CDR3 contains 16 residues. Trimming took off 0 bases at V and 3 bases at J, with 12 bases between the two ends. CDR3 in amino acids: CASSLDGGSANEKLFF. Written as DNA, the CDR3 is TGCGCCAGCAGCTTGGATGGGGGCTCCGCTAATGAAAAACTGTTTTTT.

CDR3 DNA: TGTGCCAGCAGCCAAGATAGGGGGCTTGGACAGCCAGATACGCAGTATTTT. As protein: CASSQDRGLGQPDTQYF. The gene calls are TRBV4-2 and TRBJ2-3; 7 bases agree with TRBD1. The CDR3 contains 17 residues. In germline, CDR1 is LGHNA, CDR2 YNFKEQ. The V and J ends lost 0 bases and 4 bases, in that order; junction bases with no gene match: 10.

The chain joins TRBV23-1 to TRBJ2-7, with D tentatively TRBD2 (5 bases). TRBV23-1 is noted as an ORF with a role that remains uncertain. Trimming took 3 bases from V and 0 from J, leaving 15 bases between them. The CDR3 loop spans 16 amino acids. The CDR3 loop reads CASSQRWRWSSYEQYV. The DNA for the CDR3 is TGCGCCAGCAGTCAGAGGTGGAGGTGGAGCTCCTACGAGCAGTACGTC.

The chain recombines TRBV21-1 with TRBJ2-3; TRBD2, the table's D call, lacks a check against the DNA. TRBV21-1 counts as a pseudogene. The CDR3 is 16 amino acids. The CDR3: CASQNAQRGCTDTQYF. As DNA, the CDR3 is TGTGCCAGCCAGAACGCCCAGCGGGGGTGCACAGATACGCAGTATTTT.

The CDR3 loop reads CASSFRGVWAEAFF. The CDR3 bases are TGCGCCAGCAGCTTCCGGGGTGTATGGGCTGAAGCTTTCTTT. The V call is TRBV5-1, the J call TRBJ1-1; D gene unclear. The CDR3 contains 14 residues. V was trimmed by 2 bases and J by 6 bases, leaving 14 bases between them. The germline V gene encodes CDR1 SGHRS and CDR2 YFSETQ.

This chain joins TRBV19 and TRBJ1-5, with D perhaps matching TRBD1 (6 bases). With 6 bases removed from V and 0 bases from J, the gap between germline ends came to 9 bases. Germline CDR1 is LNHDA and CDR2 is SQIVND (reference sequence). This CDR3 is built from 14 residues. The CDR3: CASSQGHSNQPQHF. Here the CDR3 DNA reads TGTGCCAGTAGCCAGGGGCATAGCAATCAGCCCCAGCATTTT.

This clone was recorded a few times. The chain recombines TRBV11-2 with TRBJ2-7, with 9 nucleotides matching TRBD1. Trimming took 5 bases from V and 2 from J; bases not matched to a gene: 4. Per the germline V gene, CDR1 is SGHAT and CDR2 is FQNNGV. The CDR3 is made up of 14 amino acids. CDR3 bases: TGTGCCAGCAGCCCACGGGACAGGGCCTACGAGCAGTACTTC. Translating it yields CASSPRDRAYEQYF. The full variable domain, rest sourced from reference TRBV11-2 and TRBJ2-7, is EAGVAQSPRYKIIEKRQSVAFWCNPISGHATLYWYQQILGQGPKLLIQFQNNGVVDDSQLPKDRFSAERLKGVDSTLKIQPAKLEDSAVYLCASSPRDRAYEQYFGPGTRLTVT.

V usage is TRBV6-6 and J usage is TRBJ1-3; D is perhaps TRBD1 (6 bases). This CDR3 contains 15 residues. Germline V gene sequence: CDR1 MNHNY, CDR2 SVGAGI (reference sequence). Trimming took off 5 bases at V and 0 bases at J, with 11 bases between the two ends. The CDR3 here is CASSADSVSGNTIYF. The CDR3 coding sequence is TGTGCCAGCAGTGCGGACAGTGTCTCTGGAAACACCATATATTTT.